This T cell receptor beta chain was sequenced during a study of blood T cell repertoires in COVID-19. Across the study: COVID-19 samples, acute and convalescent, were from the United States, Italy and Spain.

Participants had their cohort set by participant-reported clinical history. Cohort 3 donors were reported recovered after two negative PCRs, clearance, or symptom resolution. The V end lost 5 bases, the J end lost 4 bases, and 9 bases lay between the germline ends. Germline lookup yields CDR1 MNHEY and CDR2 SVGAGI. CDR3 length: 14 residues. Under the authors' procedure: Amplified reference gene primers provided the basis for estimating nucleated cell counts. TCRdb's copy holds only in-frame clones and misses some; the assay was immunoSEQ multiplex PCR. Clone size and V and J calls were adopted from that table, with D and trimming inferred from the DNA. The sample holds 180,000 or so clones, roughly 80% seen once.

The V gene is TRBV6-5, the J gene TRBJ1-6; no clear D gene. This TCR was sampled from a man aged 35 to 55 who had recovered from COVID-19. The source material was PBMCs or T cells enriched from blood (not recorded which). In DNA form, the CDR3 reads TGTGCCAGCAGTCCCCCAGGTTATAATTCACCCCTCCACTTT. It translates to CASSPPGYNSPLHF.